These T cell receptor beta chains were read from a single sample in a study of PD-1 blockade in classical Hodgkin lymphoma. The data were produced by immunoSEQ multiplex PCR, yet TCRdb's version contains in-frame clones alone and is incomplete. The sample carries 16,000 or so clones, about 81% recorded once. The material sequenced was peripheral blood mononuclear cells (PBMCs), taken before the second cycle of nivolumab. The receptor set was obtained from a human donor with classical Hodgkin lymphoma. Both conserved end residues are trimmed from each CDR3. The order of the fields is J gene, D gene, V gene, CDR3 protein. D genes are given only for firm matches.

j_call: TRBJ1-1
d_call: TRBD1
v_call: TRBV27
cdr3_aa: ASSLSVWDSTEAF

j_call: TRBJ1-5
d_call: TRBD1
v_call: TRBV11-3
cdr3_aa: ASSLDLSGQGGQPQH

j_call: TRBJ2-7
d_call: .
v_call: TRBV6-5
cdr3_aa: ASSYLDEQY

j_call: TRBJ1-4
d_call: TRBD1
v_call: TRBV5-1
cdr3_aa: ASTRDRGANEKLF

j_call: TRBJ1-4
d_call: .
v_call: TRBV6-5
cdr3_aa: ASSEGDKGLF

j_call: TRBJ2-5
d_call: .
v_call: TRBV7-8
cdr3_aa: ASSLSPAGKETQY

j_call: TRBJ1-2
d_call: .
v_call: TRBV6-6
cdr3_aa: ASSYSGAENYGYT

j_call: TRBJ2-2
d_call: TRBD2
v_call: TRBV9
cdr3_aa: ASSPFGGKGGELF

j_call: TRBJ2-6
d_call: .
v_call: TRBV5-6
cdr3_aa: ASSPVGSGANVLT

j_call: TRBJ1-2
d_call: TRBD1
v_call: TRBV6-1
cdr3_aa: ASSGQGQIYGYT

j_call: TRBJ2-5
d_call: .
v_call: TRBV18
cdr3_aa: ASSPPSAAQGTQY

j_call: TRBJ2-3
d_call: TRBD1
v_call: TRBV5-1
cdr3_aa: ASSLRSTGADTQY

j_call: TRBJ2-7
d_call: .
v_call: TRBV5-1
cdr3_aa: ASSLGGANLYEQY

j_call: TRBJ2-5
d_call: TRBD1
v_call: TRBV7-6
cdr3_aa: ASSRSGGATETQY

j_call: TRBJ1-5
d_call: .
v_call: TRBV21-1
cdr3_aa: ASSNEDRGHYSNQPQH

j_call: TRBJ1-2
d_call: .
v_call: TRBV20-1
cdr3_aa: SSGGESGYT

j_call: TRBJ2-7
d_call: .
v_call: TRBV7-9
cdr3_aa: ASYPKGPPPPYEQY

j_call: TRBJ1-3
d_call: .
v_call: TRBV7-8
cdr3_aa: ASSFTRDITSGNTIY

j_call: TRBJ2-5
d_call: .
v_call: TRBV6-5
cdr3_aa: ASRTLQQETQY

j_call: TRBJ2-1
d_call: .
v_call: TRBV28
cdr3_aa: ASSPNRNEQF

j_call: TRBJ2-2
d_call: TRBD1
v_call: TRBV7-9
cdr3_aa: ASSSPGTGDTGELF

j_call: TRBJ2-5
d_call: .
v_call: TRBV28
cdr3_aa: ASKNLRGPGETQY

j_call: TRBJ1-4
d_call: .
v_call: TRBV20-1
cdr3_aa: SVRGGEKLF

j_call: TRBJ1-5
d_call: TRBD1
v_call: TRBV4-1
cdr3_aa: ASSRGTGSHPQH

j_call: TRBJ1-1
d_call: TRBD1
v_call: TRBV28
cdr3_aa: ASSPGGIEAF

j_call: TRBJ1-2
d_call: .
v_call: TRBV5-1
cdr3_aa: ASSPARGVDGYT

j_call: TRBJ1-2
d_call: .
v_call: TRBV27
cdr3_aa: ASGRRGYGYT

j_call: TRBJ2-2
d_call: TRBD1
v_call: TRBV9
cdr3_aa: ASSSGTGNTGELF

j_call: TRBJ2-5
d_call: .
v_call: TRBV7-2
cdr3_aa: ASSRRGAETQY

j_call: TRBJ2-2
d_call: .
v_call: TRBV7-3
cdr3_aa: ASSDSQGAYGGELF

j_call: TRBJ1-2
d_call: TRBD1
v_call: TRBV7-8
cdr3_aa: ASSLGRTGGYGYT

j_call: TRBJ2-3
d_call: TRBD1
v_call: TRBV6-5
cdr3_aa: ASSPDRGKDTQY

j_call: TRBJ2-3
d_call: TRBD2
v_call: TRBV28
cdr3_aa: ASSSGTRAQY

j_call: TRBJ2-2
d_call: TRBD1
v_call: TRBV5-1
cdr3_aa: ASSAQTGPGELF

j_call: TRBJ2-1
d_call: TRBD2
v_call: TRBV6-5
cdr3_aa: ASRLAGDEKLF

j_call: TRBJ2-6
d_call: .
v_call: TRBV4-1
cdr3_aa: ASRKYPWDSGANVLT

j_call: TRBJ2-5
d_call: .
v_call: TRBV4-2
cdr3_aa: ATGSGSEKTQY

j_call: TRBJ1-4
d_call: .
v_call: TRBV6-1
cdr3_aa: ASSRRQLF

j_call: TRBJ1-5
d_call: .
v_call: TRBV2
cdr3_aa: ASNRKPGPIISPQH

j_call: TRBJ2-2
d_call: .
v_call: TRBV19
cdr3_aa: ASSSGSPLTGELF

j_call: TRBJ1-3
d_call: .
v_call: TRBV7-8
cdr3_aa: ASSSTPGAPSGNTIY

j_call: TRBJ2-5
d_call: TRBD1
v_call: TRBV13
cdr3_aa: ASSSGQAQETQY

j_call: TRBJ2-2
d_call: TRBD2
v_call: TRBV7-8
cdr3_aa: ASSAGGGGSTGELF

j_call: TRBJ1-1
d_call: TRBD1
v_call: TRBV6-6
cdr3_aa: ATQGQGIINTEAF

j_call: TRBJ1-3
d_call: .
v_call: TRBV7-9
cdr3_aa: ASQVYSGNTIY

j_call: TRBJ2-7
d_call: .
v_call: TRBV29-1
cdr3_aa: SVRTAFYEQY

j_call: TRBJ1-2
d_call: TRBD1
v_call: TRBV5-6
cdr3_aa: ASSLDGTGGFSST

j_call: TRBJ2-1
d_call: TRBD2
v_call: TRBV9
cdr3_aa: ASSVAASGGAIPF

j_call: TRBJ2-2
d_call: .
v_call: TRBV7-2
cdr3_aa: ASSSGVGAQRGGELF

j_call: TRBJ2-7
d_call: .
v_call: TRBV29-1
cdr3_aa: SVAPQGVSEQY

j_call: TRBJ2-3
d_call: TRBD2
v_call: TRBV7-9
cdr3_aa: ASSLPRRLAGQTDTQY